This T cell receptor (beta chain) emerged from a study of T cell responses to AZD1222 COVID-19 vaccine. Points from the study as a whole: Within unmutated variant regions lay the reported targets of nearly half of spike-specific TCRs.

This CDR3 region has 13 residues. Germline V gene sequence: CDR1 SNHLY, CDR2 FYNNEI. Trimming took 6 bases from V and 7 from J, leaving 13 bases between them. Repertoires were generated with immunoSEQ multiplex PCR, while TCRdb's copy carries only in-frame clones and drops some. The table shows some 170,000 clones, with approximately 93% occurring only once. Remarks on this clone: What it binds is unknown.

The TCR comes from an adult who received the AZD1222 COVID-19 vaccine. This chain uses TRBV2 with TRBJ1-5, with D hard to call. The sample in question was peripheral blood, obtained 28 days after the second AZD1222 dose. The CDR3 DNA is TGTGCCAGCAGGTCTCAGGAGGGACAGCCCCAGCATTTT. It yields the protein CASRSQEGQPQHF.